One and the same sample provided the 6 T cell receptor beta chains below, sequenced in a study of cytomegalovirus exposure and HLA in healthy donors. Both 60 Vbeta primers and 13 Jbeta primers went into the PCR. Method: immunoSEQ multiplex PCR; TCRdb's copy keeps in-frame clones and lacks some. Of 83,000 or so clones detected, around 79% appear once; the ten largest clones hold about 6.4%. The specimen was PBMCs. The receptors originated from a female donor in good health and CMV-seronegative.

CDR3 protein: CASSLTDRGQGLGGYTF. The DNA for the CDR3 is TGTGCCAGCAGTTTAACCGATAGGGGACAGGGATTAGGTGGCTACACCTTC. The chain joins TRBV28 to TRBJ1-2, with 9 positions matching TRBD1. The CDR3 extends over 17 amino acids. V lost 2 bases and J lost 7; bases outside the gene matches: 14. Per germline, CDR1 MDHEN and CDR2 SYDVKM.

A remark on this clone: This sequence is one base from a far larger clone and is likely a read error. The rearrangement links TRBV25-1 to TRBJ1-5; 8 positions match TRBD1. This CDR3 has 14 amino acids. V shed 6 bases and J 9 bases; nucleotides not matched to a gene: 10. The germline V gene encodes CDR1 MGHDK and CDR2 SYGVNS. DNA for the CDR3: TGTGCCAGCAGCGCGACAGGGGCCTATCCGCCCCAGCATTTT. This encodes CASSATGAYPPQHF. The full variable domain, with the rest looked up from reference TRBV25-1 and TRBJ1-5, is EADIYQTPRYLVIGTGKKITLECSQTMGHDKMYWYQQDPGMELHLIHYSYGVNSTEKGDLSSESTVSRIRTEHFPLTLESARPSHTSQYLCASSATGAYPPQHFGDGTRLSIL.

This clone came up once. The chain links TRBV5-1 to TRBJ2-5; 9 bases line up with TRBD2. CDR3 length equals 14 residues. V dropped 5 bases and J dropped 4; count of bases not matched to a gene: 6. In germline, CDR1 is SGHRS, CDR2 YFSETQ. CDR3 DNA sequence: TGCGCCAGCAGGTTTGCGGGGGGGCCAGAGACCCAGTACTTC. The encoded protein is CASRFAGGPETQYF.

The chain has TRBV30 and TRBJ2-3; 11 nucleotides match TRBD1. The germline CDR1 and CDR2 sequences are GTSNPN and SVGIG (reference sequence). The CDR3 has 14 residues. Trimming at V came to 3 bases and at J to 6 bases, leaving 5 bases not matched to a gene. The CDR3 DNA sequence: TGTGCCTGGAGGGACAGGGGGCGCGTGGATACGCAGTATTTT. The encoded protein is CAWRDRGRVDTQYF.

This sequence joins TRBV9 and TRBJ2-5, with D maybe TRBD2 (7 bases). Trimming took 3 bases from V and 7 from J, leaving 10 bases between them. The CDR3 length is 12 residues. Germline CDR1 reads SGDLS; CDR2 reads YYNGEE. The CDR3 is CASSARGGTQYF. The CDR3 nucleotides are TGTGCCAGCAGCGCGAGGGGGGGGACCCAGTACTTC.

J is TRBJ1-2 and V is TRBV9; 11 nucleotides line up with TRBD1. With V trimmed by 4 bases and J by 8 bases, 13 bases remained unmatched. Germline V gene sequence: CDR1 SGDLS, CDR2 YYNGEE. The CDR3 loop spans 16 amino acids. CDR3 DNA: TGTGCCAGCAGCCCCTCAACGCGGACAGGGGGCGAGGGCTACACCTTC. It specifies CASSPSTRTGGEGYTF.